The clone carrying this TCR beta chain was counted between two and nine times. Time point given: peripheral blood 6 weeks after treatment start. This table comes from immunoSEQ multiplex PCR, and its TCRdb copy is limited to in-frame clones, with some not included. The repertoire holds tens of thousands of clones, about nine tenths seen once, with 10% to 12% in the top ten. The sample belongs to a study of PD-L1 blockade in urothelial cancer. As for the study in general: When patients started atezolizumab in 2014, it was given at 1,200 mg intravenously every 3 weeks. Across blood samples, T cells had a median count of roughly 140,000.

The sequence was obtained from a man aged 55 to 69 with urothelial cancer. The sample in question was PBMCs, obtained around atezolizumab (anti-PD-L1) treatment.

Here the CDR3 reads CASGRRGLQPQHF. The CDR3, as DNA: TGTGCCAGCGGACGCAGGGGGCTTCAGCCCCAGCATTTT. The V gene is TRBV19, the J gene TRBJ1-5, with 8 bases fitting TRBD1. Looked up from germline, CDR1 is LNHDA and CDR2 is SQIVND (reference sequence). Germline trimming cut 9 bases from V and 6 bases from J; bases unmatched to any gene: 7. This CDR3 is built from 13 residues.